The 15 T cell receptor beta chains reported below all come from one sample, sequenced in a study of shared T cell receptors in the human thymus. Clones were read by immunoSEQ multiplex PCR, and TCRdb kept only the in-frame ones, dropping some. The repertoire consists of hundreds of thousands of clones, with around 89% occurring once and the leading ten covering about 0.01%. These data also featured in a second study, about human thymus T cells.

Sequenced sample: thymocytes. The receptors stem from a boy in the first two years of life with a congenital heart defect.

V usage is TRBV6-6 and J usage is TRBJ2-2, with D hard to call. Trimming removed 4 bases at V and 6 bases at J, with 12 bases between. The CDR3 consists of 14 residues. Germline V gene data show CDR1 as MNHNY and CDR2 as SVGAGI (reference sequence). The CDR3, as DNA: TGTGCCAGCAGTTCCCCTAATGGTGCCGGGGAGCTGTTTTTT. Amino acid sequence: CASSSPNGAGELFF.

This clone was picked up one time. The chain recombines TRBV25-1 with TRBJ1-1, with TRBD1 matching 8 bases. With 2 bases clipped from V and 5 bases from J, the junction kept 7 bases outside the gene matches. The CDR3 covers 15 residues. Germline V gene data show CDR1 as MGHDK and CDR2 as SYGVNS. In nucleotides, the CDR3 is TGTGCCAGCAGTGAAGGACAGGGCGGTCGAACTGAAGCTTTCTTT. Translated, it gives CASSEGQGGRTEAFF.

The chain links TRBV7-9 to TRBJ2-7, with TRBD2 identical over 9 bases. Looked up from germline, CDR1 is SEHNR and CDR2 is FQNEAQ (reference sequence). V gave up 1 base and J gave up 0 bases; unmatched junction bases: 7. This CDR3 has 17 amino acids. The CDR3 sequence: CASSLVSSGTYSYEQYF. The DNA for the CDR3 is TGTGCCAGCAGCTTAGTGTCTAGCGGGACCTACTCCTACGAGCAGTACTTC.

The chain couples TRBV4-2 to TRBJ2-3, with 10 nucleotides matching TRBD2. The CDR3 covers 19 residues. V shed 1 base and J 0 bases; nucleotides not matched to a gene: 10. The germline V gene has CDR1 LGHNA and CDR2 YNFKEQ. The CDR3 nucleotides read TGTGCCAGCAGCCAAGTTCCTAGCGGGAGATCTTCTAGCACAGATACGCAGTATTTT. Its protein is CASSQVPSGRSSSTDTQYF.

This clone was counted only a few times. The CDR3 is CASSLRLPSQPSSPTSTDTQYF. DNA of the CDR3: TGTGCCAGCAGTTTGCGTCTCCCTAGCCAACCCTCGAGTCCCACTAGCACAGATACGCAGTATTTT. The chain has TRBV28 and TRBJ2-3, with D maybe TRBD2 (5 bases). The CDR3 is 22 amino acids. The germline CDR1 and CDR2 sequences are MDHEN and SYDVKM. Trimming shortened V by 3 bases and J by 0 bases, and 31 bases separated the two germline ends.

The chain carries TRBV18 and TRBJ1-3, with D possibly being TRBD1 (5 bases). Looked up from germline, CDR1 is KGHSH and CDR2 is LQKENI. The CDR3 length is 19 residues. V was pared by 6 bases and J by 2 bases, with 26 bases between. CDR3 in amino acids: CASSRRQSRPHPAGNTIYF. The DNA of the CDR3 is TGTGCCAGCTCCCGAAGACAGTCCCGGCCTCACCCGGCTGGAAACACCATATATTTT.

The chain carries TRBV7-9 and TRBJ2-7; 8 positions agree with TRBD2. With V trimmed by 5 bases and J by 1 base, 10 bases remained unmatched. The CDR3 has 16 residues. The germline V gene has CDR1 SEHNR and CDR2 FQNEAQ (reference sequence). The CDR3 is CASSPSAGVGSYEQYF. CDR3 sequence (DNA): TGTGCCAGCAGCCCATCAGCGGGAGTGGGATCCTACGAGCAGTACTTC.

The rearrangement joins TRBV25-1 to TRBJ1-1, with TRBD1 as a possible D gene (6 bases). The CDR3 loop spans 17 amino acids. Germline V gene lookup returns CDR1 MGHDK and CDR2 SYGVNS. V was shortened by 2 bases and J by 4 bases, with 20 bases between the two germline ends. The CDR3 region is CASSEGLGRGIRTEAFF. CDR3 bases: TGTGCCAGCAGTGAAGGCCTAGGGAGGGGGATTCGCACTGAAGCTTTCTTT.

This rearrangement joins TRBV25-1 to TRBJ1-1; possibly TRBD1 for D (6 bases). Germline V gene sequence: CDR1 MGHDK, CDR2 SYGVNS. The V and J ends lost 1 base and 1 base respectively, with 13 bases between them. The CDR3 has 16 residues. CDR3 in amino acids: CASSESLRGRNTEAFF. In DNA, the CDR3 is TGTGCCAGCAGTGAATCCCTCAGGGGAAGGAACACTGAAGCTTTCTTT.

The gene calls are TRBV4-3 and TRBJ2-5; 16 nucleotides line up with TRBD2. The CDR3 runs to 22 residues. V lost 0 bases, J lost 3 bases, and 16 bases stayed unmatched. Germline V gives CDR1 LGHNA, CDR2 YSLEER. The CDR3 nucleotides are TGCGCCAGCAGCCAAGATACCCTGGGACTAGCGGGAGGGCCGGGACCGGAAGAGACCCAGTACTTC. As protein: CASSQDTLGLAGGPGPEETQYF.

The chain has TRBV6-1 and TRBJ1-1; no clear D gene. Trimming removed 4 bases from V and 0 bases from J, with 9 bases in between. CDR1 and CDR2 (germline): MNHNS, SASEGT. The CDR3 runs 14 residues. CDR3 sequence: CASSVEPMNTEAFF. The CDR3 nucleotides read TGTGCCAGCAGTGTGGAGCCTATGAACACTGAAGCTTTCTTT.

The chain uses TRBV28 and TRBJ2-1; D perhaps matches TRBD2 (6 bases). Per the germline V gene, CDR1 is MDHEN and CDR2 is SYDVKM. The CDR3 has 13 residues. V lost 6 bases, J lost 9 bases, and 15 bases lay in between. This CDR3 reads CASSQTSLGEQFF. The DNA for the CDR3 is TGTGCCAGCAGCCAAACTAGCCTCGGTGAGCAGTTCTTC. Full variable domain (remainder filled in from reference TRBV28 and TRBJ2-1): DVKVTQSSRYLVKRTGEKVFLECVQDMDHENMFWYRQDPGLGLRLIYFSYDVKMKEKGDIPEGYSVSREKKERFSLILESASTNQTSMYLCASSQTSLGEQFFGPGTRLTVL.

The V call is TRBV6-1, the J call TRBJ1-3; D is undetermined. With 5 bases removed from V and 0 bases from J, the gap between germline ends came to 11 bases. CDR1 is MNHNS and CDR2 is SASEGT in the germline V gene. The CDR3 is 15 residues long. CDR3 residues: CASSPALSSGNTIYF. CDR3 DNA: TGTGCCAGCAGTCCCGCCCTGAGCTCTGGAAACACCATATATTTT.

The genes are TRBV4-2 and TRBJ2-1, with 11 nucleotides matching TRBD2. CDR1 LGHNA and CDR2 YNFKEQ come from the germline V gene. The CDR3 loop spans 16 amino acids. J gave up 2 bases and V 2 bases, and 2 bases lay outside the gene matches. The CDR3 DNA reads TGTGCCAGCAGCCAACTAGCGGGAGGTCCCTACAATGAGCAGTTCTTC. Its protein product is CASSQLAGGPYNEQFF.

This clone was counted a few times. CDR3 residues: CASSHRGAGYNEQFF. Here the CDR3 DNA reads TGCGCCAGCAGCCACCGGGGGGCGGGTTACAATGAGCAGTTCTTC. V is TRBV4-3 and J is TRBJ2-1, with a possible D match to TRBD2 (7 bases). From germline, CDR1 is LGHNA and CDR2 YSLEER. V lost 3 bases to trimming and J lost 4 bases, with 13 bases between them. The CDR3 extends over 15 amino acids.